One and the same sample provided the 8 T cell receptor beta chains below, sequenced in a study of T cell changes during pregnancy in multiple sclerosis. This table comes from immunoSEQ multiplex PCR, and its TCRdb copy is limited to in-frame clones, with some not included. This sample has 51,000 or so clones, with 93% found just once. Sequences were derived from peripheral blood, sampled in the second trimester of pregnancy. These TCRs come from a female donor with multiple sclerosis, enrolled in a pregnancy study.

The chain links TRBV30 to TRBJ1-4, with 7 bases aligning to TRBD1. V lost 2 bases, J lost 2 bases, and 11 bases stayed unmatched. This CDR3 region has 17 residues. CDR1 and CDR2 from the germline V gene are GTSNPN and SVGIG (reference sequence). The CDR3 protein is CAWSLKGRGRTNEKLFF. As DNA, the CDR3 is TGTGCCTGGAGTTTAAAGGGCAGGGGGAGGACTAATGAAAAACTGTTTTTT.

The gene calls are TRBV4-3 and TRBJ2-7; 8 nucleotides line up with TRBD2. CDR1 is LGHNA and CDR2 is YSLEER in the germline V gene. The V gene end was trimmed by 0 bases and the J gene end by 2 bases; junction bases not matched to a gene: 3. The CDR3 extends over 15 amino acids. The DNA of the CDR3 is TGCGCCAGCAGCCAAGAGGATAGCGGGGCCTACGAGCAGTACTTC. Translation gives CASSQEDSGAYEQYF.

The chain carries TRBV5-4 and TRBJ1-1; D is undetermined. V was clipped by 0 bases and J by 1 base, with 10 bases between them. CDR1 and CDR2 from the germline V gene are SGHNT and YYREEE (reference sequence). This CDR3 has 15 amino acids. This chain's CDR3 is CASSLDPDPNTEAFF. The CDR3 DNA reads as TGTGCCAGCAGCTTGGACCCAGATCCGAACACTGAAGCTTTCTTT. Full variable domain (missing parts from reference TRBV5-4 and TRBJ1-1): ETGVTQSPTHLIKTRGQQVTLRCSSQSGHNTVSWYQQALGQGPQFIFQYYREEENGRGNFPPRFSGLQFPNYSSELNVNALELDDSALYLCASSLDPDPNTEAFFGQGTRLTVV.

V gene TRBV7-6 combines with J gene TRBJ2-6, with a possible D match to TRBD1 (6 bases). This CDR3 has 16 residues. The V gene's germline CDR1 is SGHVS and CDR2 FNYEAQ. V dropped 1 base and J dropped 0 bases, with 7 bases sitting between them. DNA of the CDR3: TGTGCCAGCAGCTTAGACAGGGTCTCTGGGGCCAACGTCCTGACTTTC. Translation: CASSLDRVSGANVLTF.

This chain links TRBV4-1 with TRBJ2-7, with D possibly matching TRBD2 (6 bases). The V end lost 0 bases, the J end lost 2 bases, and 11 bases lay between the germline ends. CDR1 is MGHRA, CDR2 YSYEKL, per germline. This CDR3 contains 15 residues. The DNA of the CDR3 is TGCGCCAGCAGCCAAGAATTAGCGGCACCCTACGAGCAGTACTTC. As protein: CASSQELAAPYEQYF.

The CDR3 region is CASSQREGLVEQYF. The CDR3 DNA sequence: TGTGCCAGCAGTCAGCGGGAGGGCCTTGTCGAGCAGTACTTC. The chain combines TRBV13 with TRBJ2-7; 10 bases fit TRBD2. J gave up 6 bases and V 6 bases, and 8 bases lay outside the gene matches. CDR1 and CDR2 (germline): PRHDT, FYEKMQ (reference sequence). The CDR3 runs to 14 residues.

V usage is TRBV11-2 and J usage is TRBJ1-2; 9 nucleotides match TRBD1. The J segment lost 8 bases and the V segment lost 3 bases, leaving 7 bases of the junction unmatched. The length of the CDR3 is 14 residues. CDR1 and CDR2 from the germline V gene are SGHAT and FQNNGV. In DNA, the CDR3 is TGTGCCAGCAGCTTCGGACAGGGGCGGGCAGGCTACACCTTC. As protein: CASSFGQGRAGYTF.

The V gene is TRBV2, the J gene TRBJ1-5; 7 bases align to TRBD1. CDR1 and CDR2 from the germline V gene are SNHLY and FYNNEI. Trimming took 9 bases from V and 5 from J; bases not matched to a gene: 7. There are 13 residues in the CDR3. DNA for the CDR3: TGTGCCAGTCAGGGGGAGATTCATCAGCCCCAGCATTTT. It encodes CASQGEIHQPQHF. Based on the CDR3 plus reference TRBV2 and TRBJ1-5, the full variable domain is EPEVTQTPSHQVTQMGQEVILRCVPISNHLYFYWYRQILGQKVEFLVSFYNNEISEKSEIFDDQFSVERPDGSNFTLKIRSTKLEDSAMYFCASQGEIHQPQHFGDGTRLSIL.